A single sample gave rise to the 27 T cell receptor beta chains below, sequenced in a study of blood T cell repertoires in COVID-19. TCRdb keeps only in-frame clones here, not all; method: immunoSEQ multiplex PCR. The repertoire holds about 270,000 clones, approximately 90% seen once, with roughly 2.8% in the top ten. The sample taken for sequencing was PBMCs or T cells enriched from blood (not recorded which). Every receptor here comes from a man in his forties who had been exposed to COVID-19.

This chain joins TRBV11-2 and TRBJ1-1; tentative D call: TRBD1 (5 bases). This CDR3 spans 14 amino acids. V was trimmed by 7 bases and J by 5 bases, leaving 17 bases between them. Germline V lookup: CDR1 SGHAT, CDR2 FQNNGV. CDR3 DNA: TGTGCCAGCACCCATAGAAGGGAGGGGACTGAAGCTTTCTTT. This encodes CASTHRREGTEAFF.

V is TRBV20-1 and J is TRBJ2-2; TRBD2 matches at 10 bases. The CDR3 loop spans 16 amino acids. The germline CDR1 and CDR2 sequences are DFQATT and SNEGSKA (reference sequence). V trimming: 3 bases; J trimming: 6 bases; junction bases outside the gene matches: 10. The CDR3 nucleotides are TGCAGTGCTAGTCCCCTAGCGGGAGTTTTGGCCGGGGAGCTGTTTTTT. Protein product: CSASPLAGVLAGELFF.

This chain links TRBV4-1 with TRBJ2-5; D remains unclear. Per germline, CDR1 MGHRA and CDR2 YSYEKL. The CDR3 totals 12 residues. V was shortened by 0 bases and J by 5 bases, with 4 bases between the two germline ends. The CDR3 loop is CASSQDEETQYF. The DNA for the CDR3 is TGCGCCAGCAGCCAAGATGAGGAGACCCAGTACTTC.

As DNA, the CDR3 is TGTGCCAGCAGTAGGAGCAGGGAGAACACTGAAGCTTTCTTT. Protein sequence: CASSRSRENTEAFF. V usage is TRBV6-5 and J usage is TRBJ1-1, with a weak D call TRBD1 (5 bases). Looked up from germline, CDR1 is MNHEY and CDR2 is SVGAGI. The CDR3 consists of 14 residues. The V gene lost 5 bases and the J gene lost 1 base, with 11 bases spanning the gap.

This chain joins TRBV28 and TRBJ1-6; 9 nucleotides agree with TRBD1. Germline V gene data show CDR1 as MDHEN and CDR2 as SYDVKM. The CDR3 totals 15 residues. V shed 4 bases and J 9 bases; nucleotides not matched to a gene: 7. CDR3 sequence reads: CASSSRDRVGSPLHF. CDR3 bases: TGTGCCAGCAGTTCCCGGGACAGGGTTGGTTCACCCCTCCACTTT.

The chain links TRBV18 to TRBJ2-7, with TRBD2 matching 9 bases. The J segment lost 4 bases and the V segment lost 6 bases, leaving 7 bases of the junction unmatched. This CDR3 has 14 residues. Germline V gene data show CDR1 as KGHSH and CDR2 as LQKENI. The CDR3 DNA is TGTGCCAGCTCGCGGACTAGCGTCCATTACGAGCAGTACTTC. As protein: CASSRTSVHYEQYF.

The chain employs TRBV6-5 and TRBJ2-1; 12 bases align to TRBD1. The CDR3 is made up of 15 amino acids. The V segment lost 6 bases and the J segment 15 bases; nucleotides outside the gene matches: 15. Germline V lookup: CDR1 MNHEY, CDR2 SVGAGI. The CDR3 nucleotides read TGTGCCAGCAGCCAGAATATTGGGACAGGGGGCGATTGGTTCTTC. Its translation: CASSQNIGTGGDWFF.

V usage is TRBV29-1 and J usage is TRBJ2-5; 13 nucleotides align to TRBD2. CDR3 length: 15 residues. The V gene end was trimmed by 7 bases and the J gene end by 5 bases; junction bases not matched to a gene: 10. Germline CDR1 and CDR2: SQVTM and ANQGSEA. CDR3 sequence: CSAGEGLAGKETQYF. The DNA of the CDR3 is TGCAGCGCTGGGGAGGGACTAGCGGGAAAGGAGACCCAGTACTTC. The whole variable domain, remainder taken from reference TRBV29-1 and TRBJ2-5, is SAVISQKPSRDICQRGTSLTIQCQVDSQVTMMFWYRQQPGQSLTLIATANQGSEATYESGFVIDKFPISRPNLTFSTLTVSNMSPEDSSIYLCSAGEGLAGKETQYFGPGTRLLVL.

This clone was detected once. The chain links TRBV7-3 to TRBJ1-2; unclear D gene. This CDR3 region has 16 residues. V was cut by 5 bases and J by 4 bases, with 20 bases left in between. From germline, CDR1 is SGHTA and CDR2 FQGTGA. The CDR3 DNA sequence: TGTGCCAGCAGCACCTGGGAGCGGGGTGGAGGCTATGGCTACACCTTC. This encodes CASSTWERGGGYGYTF.

The V gene is TRBV10-3, the J gene TRBJ2-2, with D unresolved. The CDR3 spans 13 residues. Per the germline V gene, CDR1 is ENHRY and CDR2 is SYGVKD. V lost 7 bases and J lost 1, with 7 bases in between. The CDR3 spells CAINQENTGELFF. The CDR3, as DNA: TGTGCCATCAATCAGGAGAACACCGGGGAGCTGTTTTTT.

This clone was observed once. The chain recombines TRBV5-4 with TRBJ1-2, with D possibly TRBD1 on 6 matching bases. The CDR3 is 13 residues long. Deletions cut 6 bases from V and 3 bases from J, with 12 bases between. Germline CDR1 reads SGHNT; CDR2 reads YYREEE (reference sequence). DNA of the CDR3: TGTGCCAGCAAGTTGGGGGCGGACTATGGCTACACCTTC. It yields the protein CASKLGADYGYTF.

J is TRBJ1-1 and V is TRBV6-5; D is unresolved. Trimming removed 8 bases from V and 1 base from J, with 11 bases in between. The CDR3 consists of 13 residues. In germline, CDR1 is MNHEY, CDR2 SVGAGI. CDR3 in amino acids: CASLAGQNTEAFF. As DNA, the CDR3 is TGTGCCAGCTTGGCAGGCCAGAACACTGAAGCTTTCTTT.

This clone was detected a few times. The chain has TRBV5-1 and TRBJ2-7, with D perhaps TRBD2 (5 bases). V lost 2 bases and J 7 bases, leaving 13 bases between the germline ends. CDR3 length equals 13 residues. Germline V lookup: CDR1 SGHRS, CDR2 YFSETQ. The CDR3 reads CASSFGDLGEQYF. In DNA form, the CDR3 reads TGCGCCAGCAGCTTCGGGGATTTGGGGGAGCAGTACTTC.

The gene calls are TRBV12-5 and TRBJ2-3, with D perhaps TRBD1 (6 bases). V lost 1 base and J 6 bases, leaving 14 bases between the germline ends. Germline V gives CDR1 LGHNT, CDR2 FRNRAP. CDR3 size: 15 residues. CDR3 bases: TGTGCTAGTGGTTTGGATTGGACAGATAGGGATACGCAGTATTTT. Translating gives CASGLDWTDRDTQYF.

The V and J genes are TRBV28 and TRBJ1-1, with D perhaps matching TRBD1 (5 bases). The germline gives CDR1 MDHEN, CDR2 SYDVKM. This CDR3 is built from 14 residues. The V end was cut by 5 bases, the J end by 0 bases, with 10 bases between. The DNA for the CDR3 is TGTGCCAGCAGTGCCAGACAGATGAACACTGAAGCTTTCTTT. Translation gives CASSARQMNTEAFF.

This chain joins TRBV2 and TRBJ1-5; TRBD1 agrees at 7 bases. CDR1 SNHLY and CDR2 FYNNEI come from the germline V gene. V trimming: 4 bases; J trimming: 5 bases; junction bases outside the gene matches: 11. The CDR3 contains 16 residues. The CDR3 DNA reads as TGTGCCAGCAGTGCTAGGACAGGAAACTTCGATCAGCCCCAGCATTTT. This codes for CASSARTGNFDQPQHF.

The V call is TRBV20-1, the J call TRBJ2-7, with a weak D call TRBD1 (5 bases). Trimming took off 3 bases at V and 4 bases at J, with 13 bases between the two ends. Germline values: CDR1 DFQATT, CDR2 SNEGSKA (reference sequence). The CDR3 has 13 amino acids. As DNA, the CDR3 is TGCAGTGCTAGTTCAGGGTCCCCTTACGAGCAGTACTTC. Amino acid sequence: CSASSGSPYEQYF.

The chain employs TRBV28 and TRBJ2-3; D unresolved. The CDR3 extends over 14 amino acids. The germline V gene has CDR1 MDHEN and CDR2 SYDVKM. V dropped 1 base and J dropped 2 bases, with 7 bases sitting between them. CDR3 DNA sequence: TGTGCCAGCAGTTTATCCCCACTCACAGATACGCAGTATTTT. Protein sequence: CASSLSPLTDTQYF.

J is TRBJ1-1 and V is TRBV18; 8 nucleotides line up with TRBD1. With 5 bases clipped from V and 4 bases from J, the junction kept 12 bases outside the gene matches. Germline lookup yields CDR1 KGHSH and CDR2 LQKENI. The CDR3 runs 16 residues. The CDR3 here is CASSISGQGAITEAFF. In nucleotides, the CDR3 is TGTGCCAGCTCAATCTCGGGGCAGGGGGCTATCACTGAAGCTTTCTTT.

This chain joins TRBV7-9 and TRBJ1-4, with 7 bases matching TRBD1. The CDR3 totals 14 residues. Trimming at V came to 4 bases and at J to 7 bases, leaving 6 bases not matched to a gene. CDR1 and CDR2 (germline): SEHNR, FQNEAQ (reference sequence). The CDR3 nucleotides are TGTGCCAGCAGCTGGAAAGAGGGGGCTGAAAAACTGTTTTTT. Its protein is CASSWKEGAEKLFF.

The chain combines TRBV9 with TRBJ2-3, with D unclear. The germline gives CDR1 SGDLS, CDR2 YYNGEE. CDR3 size: 14 residues. V was shortened by 4 bases and J by 2 bases, with 11 bases between the two germline ends. The CDR3 nucleotides read TGTGCCAGCAGCCCCGGAGAGAACACAGATACGCAGTATTTT. Its protein is CASSPGENTDTQYF.

The V and J genes are TRBV6-2 or TRBV6-3 and TRBJ2-1, with D perhaps matching TRBD2 (5 bases). Trimming removed 6 bases from V and 4 bases from J, with 22 bases in between. Germline V gives CDR1 MNHEY, CDR2 SVGEGT. The length of the CDR3 is 17 residues. The CDR3 sequence is CASSYTPQDFFYNEQFF. For the CDR3, the DNA is TGTGCCAGCAGCTATACACCTCAGGACTTCTTTTACAATGAGCAGTTCTTC.

The chain has TRBV7-9 and TRBJ1-1, with D hard to call. The germline gives CDR1 SEHNR, CDR2 FQNEAQ (reference sequence). The CDR3 length is 14 residues. With 4 bases removed from V and 5 bases from J, the gap between germline ends came to 14 bases. The CDR3 reads CASSSTGYRTEAFF. The CDR3 region has the DNA TGTGCCAGCAGCTCCACGGGTTATCGGACTGAAGCTTTCTTT.

The chain uses TRBV9 and TRBJ2-6; tentatively, D is TRBD2 (6 bases). This CDR3 region has 15 residues. V lost 7 bases and J 0 bases, leaving 11 bases between the germline ends. Germline assignment: CDR1 SGDLS and CDR2 YYNGEE. The CDR3 coding sequence is TGTGCCAGCCAGGCGGGGAACTCTGGGGCCAACGTCCTGACTTTC. This encodes CASQAGNSGANVLTF.

This clone has more than one count but fewer than ten. The V and J genes are TRBV3-1 (or the pseudogene TRBV3-2) and TRBJ2-3, with D hard to call. Per germline, CDR1 LGHDT and CDR2 YNNKEL (reference sequence). The V end lost 1 base, the J end lost 1 base, and 9 bases lay between the germline ends. The CDR3 totals 15 residues. The CDR3 is CASSQGGHGTDTQYF. The CDR3 region has the DNA TGTGCCAGCAGCCAAGGTGGGCACGGCACAGATACGCAGTATTTT.

V usage is TRBV11-2 and J usage is TRBJ1-4; TRBD1 is a possible D gene (6 bases). Germline values: CDR1 SGHAT, CDR2 FQNNGV. The CDR3 contains 15 residues. V was shortened by 3 bases and J by 8 bases, with 16 bases between the two germline ends. As DNA, the CDR3 is TGTGCCAGCAGCTTGGGTGGGGGCTTTGGGGAAAAACTGTTTTTT. It specifies CASSLGGGFGEKLFF.

The chain couples TRBV13 to TRBJ2-4; 8 bases line up with TRBD1. V shed 5 bases, J shed 6 bases, and the junction held 9 bases outside the gene matches. The CDR3 runs 15 residues. From germline, CDR1 is PRHDT and CDR2 FYEKMQ (reference sequence). Here the CDR3 reads CASSADRGPLNIQYF. The CDR3 region has the DNA TGTGCCAGCAGCGCCGACAGGGGCCCTCTAAACATTCAGTACTTC.